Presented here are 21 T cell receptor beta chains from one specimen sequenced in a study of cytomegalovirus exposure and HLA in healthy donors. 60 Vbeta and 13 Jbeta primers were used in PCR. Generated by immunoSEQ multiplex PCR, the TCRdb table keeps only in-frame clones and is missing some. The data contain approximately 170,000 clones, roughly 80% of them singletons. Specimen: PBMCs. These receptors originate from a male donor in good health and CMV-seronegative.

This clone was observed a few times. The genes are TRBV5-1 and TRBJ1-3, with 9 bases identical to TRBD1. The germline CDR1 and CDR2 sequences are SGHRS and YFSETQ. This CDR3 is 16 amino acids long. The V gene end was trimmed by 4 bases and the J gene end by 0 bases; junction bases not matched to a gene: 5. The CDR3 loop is CASSPTGGDSGNTIYF. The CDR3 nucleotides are TGCGCCAGCAGCCCTACAGGGGGCGACTCTGGAAACACCATATATTTT.

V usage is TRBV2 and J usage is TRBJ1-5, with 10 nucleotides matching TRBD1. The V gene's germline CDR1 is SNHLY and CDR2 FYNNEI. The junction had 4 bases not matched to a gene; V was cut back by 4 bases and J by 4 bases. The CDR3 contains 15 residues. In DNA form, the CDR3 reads TGTGCCAGCAGTGGGGACAGGGGACTTAATCAGCCCCAGCATTTT. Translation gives CASSGDRGLNQPQHF.

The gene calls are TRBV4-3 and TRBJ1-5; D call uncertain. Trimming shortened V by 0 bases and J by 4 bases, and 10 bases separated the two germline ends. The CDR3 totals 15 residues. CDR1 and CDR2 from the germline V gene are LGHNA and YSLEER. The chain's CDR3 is CASSQDGGLNQPQHF. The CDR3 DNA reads TGCGCCAGCAGCCAAGATGGAGGGTTAAATCAGCCCCAGCATTTT.

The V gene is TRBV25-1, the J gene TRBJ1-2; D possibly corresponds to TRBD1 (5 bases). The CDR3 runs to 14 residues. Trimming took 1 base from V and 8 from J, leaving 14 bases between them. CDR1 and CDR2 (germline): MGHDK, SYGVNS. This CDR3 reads CASSESGRVEGYTF. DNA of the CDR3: TGTGCCAGCAGTGAATCCGGCAGGGTTGAGGGCTACACCTTC.

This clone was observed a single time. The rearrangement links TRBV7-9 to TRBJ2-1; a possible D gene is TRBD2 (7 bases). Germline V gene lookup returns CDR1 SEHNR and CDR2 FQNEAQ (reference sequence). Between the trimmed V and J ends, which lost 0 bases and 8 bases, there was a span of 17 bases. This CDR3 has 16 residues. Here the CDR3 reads CASSLAMGGASDEQFF. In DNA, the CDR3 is TGTGCCAGCAGCTTAGCGATGGGGGGGGCATCCGATGAGCAGTTCTTC.

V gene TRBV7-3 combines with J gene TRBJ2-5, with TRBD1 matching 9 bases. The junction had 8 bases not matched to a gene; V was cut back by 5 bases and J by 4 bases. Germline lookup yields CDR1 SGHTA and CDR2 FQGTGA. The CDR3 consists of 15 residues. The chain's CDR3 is CASSPPGQGRETQYF. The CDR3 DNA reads TGTGCCAGCAGCCCTCCGGGACAGGGCAGAGAGACCCAGTACTTC.

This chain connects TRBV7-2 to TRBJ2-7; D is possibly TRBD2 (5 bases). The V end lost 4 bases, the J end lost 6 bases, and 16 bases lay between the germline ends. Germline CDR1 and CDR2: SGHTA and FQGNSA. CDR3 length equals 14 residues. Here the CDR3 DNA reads TGTGCCAGCAGCTCCCGGGTCGGCGGAGGCGAGCAGTACTTC. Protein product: CASSSRVGGGEQYF.

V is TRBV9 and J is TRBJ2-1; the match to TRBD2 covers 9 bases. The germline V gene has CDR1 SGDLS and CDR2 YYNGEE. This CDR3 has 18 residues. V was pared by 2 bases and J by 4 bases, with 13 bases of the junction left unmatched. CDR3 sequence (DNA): TGTGCCAGCAGCGTTCGGGATCCCGGGACTAGCTTATACAATGAGCAGTTCTTC. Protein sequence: CASSVRDPGTSLYNEQFF.

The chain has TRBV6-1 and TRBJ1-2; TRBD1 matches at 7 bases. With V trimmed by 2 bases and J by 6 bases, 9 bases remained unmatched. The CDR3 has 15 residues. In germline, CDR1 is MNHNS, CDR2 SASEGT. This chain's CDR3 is CASSETRGSGDGYTF. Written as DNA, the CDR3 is TGTGCCAGCAGTGAAACCAGGGGGAGTGGCGATGGCTACACCTTC.

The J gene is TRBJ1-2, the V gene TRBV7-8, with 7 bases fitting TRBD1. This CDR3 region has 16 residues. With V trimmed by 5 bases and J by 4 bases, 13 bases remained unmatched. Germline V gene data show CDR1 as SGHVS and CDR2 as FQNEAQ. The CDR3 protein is CASSHRQGGGGYGYTF. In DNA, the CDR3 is TGTGCCAGCAGCCATAGACAGGGTGGAGGCGGCTATGGCTACACCTTC.

The CDR3 DNA reads as TGTGCCAGCAGCGGACAGGGGCCCAGCGGGGAGCTGTTTTTT. Translating gives CASSGQGPSGELFF. The chain recombines TRBV7-3 with TRBJ2-2; 9 bases fit TRBD1. The CDR3 length is 14 residues. The V segment lost 5 bases and the J segment 7 bases; nucleotides outside the gene matches: 5. Germline V gene lookup returns CDR1 SGHTA and CDR2 FQGTGA.

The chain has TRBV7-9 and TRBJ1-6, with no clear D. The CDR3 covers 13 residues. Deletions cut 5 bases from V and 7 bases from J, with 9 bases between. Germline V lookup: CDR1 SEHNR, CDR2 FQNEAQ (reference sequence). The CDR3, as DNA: TGTGCCAGCAGCGCTAAACTAAATTCACCCCTCCACTTT. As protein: CASSAKLNSPLHF.

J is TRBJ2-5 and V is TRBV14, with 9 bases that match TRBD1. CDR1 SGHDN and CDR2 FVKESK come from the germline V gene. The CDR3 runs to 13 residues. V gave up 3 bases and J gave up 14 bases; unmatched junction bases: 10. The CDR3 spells CASSQAFGTGYYF. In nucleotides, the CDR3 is TGTGCCAGCAGCCAGGCGTTCGGGACAGGGTATTACTTC.

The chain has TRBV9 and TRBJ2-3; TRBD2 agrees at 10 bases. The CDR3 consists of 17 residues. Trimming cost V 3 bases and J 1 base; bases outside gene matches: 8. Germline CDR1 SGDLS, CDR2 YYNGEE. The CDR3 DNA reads TGTGCCAGCAGCGCCCGACTAGCGGGTACGGGCACAGATACGCAGTATTTT. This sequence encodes CASSARLAGTGTDTQYF.

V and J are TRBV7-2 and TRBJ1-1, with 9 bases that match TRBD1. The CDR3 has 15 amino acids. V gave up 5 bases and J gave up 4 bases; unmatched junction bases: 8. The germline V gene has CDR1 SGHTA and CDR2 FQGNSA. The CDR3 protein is CASSRSGTGSTEAFF. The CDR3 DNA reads TGTGCCAGCAGCCGTTCCGGGACAGGGAGCACTGAAGCTTTCTTT.

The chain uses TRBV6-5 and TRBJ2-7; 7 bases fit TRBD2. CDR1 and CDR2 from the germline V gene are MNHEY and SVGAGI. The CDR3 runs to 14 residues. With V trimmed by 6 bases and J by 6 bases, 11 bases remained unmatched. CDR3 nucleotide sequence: TGTGCCAGCAGCCAGACTAGCCAAGAGGGCGAGCAGTACTTC. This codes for CASSQTSQEGEQYF.

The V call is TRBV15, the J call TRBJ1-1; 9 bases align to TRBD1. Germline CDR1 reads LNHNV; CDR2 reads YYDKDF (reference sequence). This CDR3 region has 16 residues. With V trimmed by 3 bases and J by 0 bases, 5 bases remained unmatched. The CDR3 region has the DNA TGTGCCACCAGCAGCCTATGGACAGGGGTGAACACTGAAGCTTTCTTT. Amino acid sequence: CATSSLWTGVNTEAFF. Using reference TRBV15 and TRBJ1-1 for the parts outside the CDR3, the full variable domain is DAMVIQNPRYQVTQFGKPVTLSCSQTLNHNVMYWYQQKSSQAPKLLFHYYDKDFNNEADTPDNFQSRRPNTSFCFLDIRSPGLGDTAMYLCATSSLWTGVNTEAFFGQGTRLTVV.

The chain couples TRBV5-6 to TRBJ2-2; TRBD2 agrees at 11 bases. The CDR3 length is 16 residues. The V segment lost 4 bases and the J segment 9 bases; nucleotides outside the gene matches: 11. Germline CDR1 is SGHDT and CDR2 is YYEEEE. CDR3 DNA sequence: TGTGCCAGCAGCAGGACTAGCGGGCCCCTCTTGAGGGAGCTGTTTTTT. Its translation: CASSRTSGPLLRELFF.

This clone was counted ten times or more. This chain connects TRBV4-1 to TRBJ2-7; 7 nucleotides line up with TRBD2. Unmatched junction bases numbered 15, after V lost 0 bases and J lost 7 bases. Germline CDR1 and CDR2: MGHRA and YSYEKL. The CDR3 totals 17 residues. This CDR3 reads CASSQEPAGPSTGEQYF. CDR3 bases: TGCGCCAGCAGCCAAGAGCCAGCGGGACCTTCAACTGGGGAGCAGTACTTC.

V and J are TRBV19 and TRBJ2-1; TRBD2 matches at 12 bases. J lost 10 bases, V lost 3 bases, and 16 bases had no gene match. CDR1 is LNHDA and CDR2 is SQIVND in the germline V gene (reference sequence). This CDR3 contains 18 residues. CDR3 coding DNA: TGTGCCAGTAGTATCCGACTAGCGGGAGAGGGGGGCTTTTTCGAGCAGTTCTTC. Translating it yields CASSIRLAGEGGFFEQFF.

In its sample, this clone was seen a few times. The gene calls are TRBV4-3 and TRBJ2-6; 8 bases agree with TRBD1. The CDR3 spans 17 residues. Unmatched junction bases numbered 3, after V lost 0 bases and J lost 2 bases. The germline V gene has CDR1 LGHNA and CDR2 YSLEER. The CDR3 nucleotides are TGCGCCAGCAGCCAAGATGTCAGGGGGCCTGGGGCCAACGTCCTGACTTTC. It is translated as CASSQDVRGPGANVLTF.